Listed below are T cell receptor beta chains from one sample, sequenced in a study of T-cell reconstitution after alpha-beta-depleted transplantation in children. TCRdb reanalysed the PCR reads using MiXCR and keeps one entry per CDR3 protein. Of hundreds of thousands of distinct CDR3 sequences in the sample, nearly 8% were seen once. Source: peripheral blood, taken 360 days after TCRalphabeta/CD19-depleted stem cell transplant. These receptors all come from a female patient between 2 and 15 years old who had a stem cell transplant for Fanconi anemia, so the T cells may come from the graft donor. Each CDR3 is given with its conserved first and last residue. D genes are given only for firm matches. Some rows have no size entry. The others give once, few or many, or a class for an expanded clone.

V: TRBV7-2; D: TRBD1; J: TRBJ1-4; size: few; DNA: TGTGCCAGCAGCTGGAACAGACAGGGATTAGGGGAAAAACTGTTTTTT; CDR3: CASSWNRQGLGEKLFF
V: TRBV5-1; D: TRBD1; J: TRBJ2-7; size: many; DNA: TGCGCCAGCACCCCGGCGACAGGGTTCTACGAGCAGTACTTC; CDR3: CASTPATGFYEQYF
V: TRBV20-1; D: -; J: TRBJ2-1; size: many; DNA: TGCAGTGCAATGGGGATAGATGGAGGCCTCTCCTACAATGAGCAGTTCTTC; CDR3: CSAMGIDGGLSYNEQFF
V: TRBV4-3; D: -; J: TRBJ2-7; size: -; DNA: TGCGCCAGCAGCCAAGGATACGGCTACGAGCAGTACTTC; CDR3: CASSQGYGYEQYF
V: TRBV5-1; D: -; J: TRBJ2-1; size: many; DNA: TGCGCCAGCAGCTTTGTAGGACTGAGGAACAATGAGCAGTTCTTC; CDR3: CASSFVGLRNNEQFF
V: TRBV14; D: -; J: TRBJ2-1; size: -; DNA: TGTGCCAGCAGCCCTGGGCCCGTGGGGGAGTTCTTC; CDR3: CASSPGPVGEFF
V: TRBV5-1; D: TRBD1; J: TRBJ2-3; size: many; DNA: TGCGCCAGCAGCTTGGCGCAGGGGGCTTCAGATACGCAGTATTTT; CDR3: CASSLAQGASDTQYF
V: TRBV18; D: -; J: TRBJ1-3; size: -; DNA: TGTGCCAGCTCACTCATGGACGGTACCTCTGGAAACACCATATATTTT; CDR3: CASSLMDGTSGNTIYF
V: TRBV4-1; D: -; J: TRBJ2-3; size: many; DNA: TGCGCCAGCAGCCAACTAGCGTTCTCCACAGATACGCAGTATTTT; CDR3: CASSQLAFSTDTQYF
V: TRBV4-2; D: -; J: TRBJ2-5; size: -; DNA: TGTGCCAGCAGCCAAGTTGGGGGGGCCGGGGGAGAGACCCAGTACTTC; CDR3: CASSQVGGAGGETQYF
V: TRBV9; D: TRBD2; J: TRBJ2-1; size: many; DNA: TGTGCCAGCCGAGCGGGGGCGAGCTCCTACAATGAGCAGTTCTTC; CDR3: CASRAGASSYNEQFF
V: TRBV4-3; D: TRBD2; J: TRBJ2-1; size: many; DNA: TGCGCCAGCAGCCAATGGGCAGGGAGGGTGGTGGGGTCCTACAATGAGCAGTTCTTC; CDR3: CASSQWAGRVVGSYNEQFF
V: TRBV9; D: -; J: TRBJ2-3; size: -; DNA: TGTGCCAGCAGCGTAGGGGAGGGCACAGATACGCAGTATTTT; CDR3: CASSVGEGTDTQYF
V: TRBV20-1; D: -; J: TRBJ2-3; size: -; DNA: TGCAGTGCCAGGCCGTGGGGGGACACAGATACGCAGTATTTT; CDR3: CSARPWGDTDTQYF
V: TRBV15; D: -; J: TRBJ1-1; size: -; DNA: TGTGCCACCAGGAGGACTCCCCAGAACACTGAAGCTTTCTTT; CDR3: CATRRTPQNTEAFF
V: TRBV7-8; D: -; J: TRBJ1-1; size: many; DNA: TGTGCCAGCAGCCTGAATGGACTGGAGAACACTGAAGCTTTCTTT; CDR3: CASSLNGLENTEAFF
V: TRBV10-2; D: TRBD2; J: TRBJ2-2; size: many; DNA: TGCGCCAGCAGTGACTCCACTCCCCTAGCGGCGAACACCGGGGAGCTGTTTTTT; CDR3: CASSDSTPLAANTGELFF
V: TRBV6-2/TRBV6-3; D: TRBD1; J: TRBJ1-1; size: many; DNA: TGTGCCAGCAGTTACAACAGGGGGCCCACTGAAGCTTTCTTT; CDR3: CASSYNRGPTEAFF
V: TRBV5-5; D: TRBD2; J: TRBJ2-5; size: -; DNA: TGTGCCAGCAGCTTGGCGCGGGGGGAAGAGACCCAGTACTTC; CDR3: CASSLARGEETQYF
V: TRBV9; D: -; J: TRBJ2-7; size: many; DNA: TGTGCCAGCAGCTCGAACAGGGACGAGCAGTACTTC; CDR3: CASSSNRDEQYF
V: TRBV20-1; D: -; J: TRBJ2-3; size: few; DNA: TGCAGTGCCAACGCCCGCCTAACTACTCTCTTACCCGGTACGCAGTATTTT; CDR3: CSANARLTTLLPGTQYF
V: TRBV29-1; D: TRBD1; J: TRBJ1-2; size: many; DNA: TGCAGCGTTGAAGATCCGAACAGGGGGAAGGGCTACACCTTC; CDR3: CSVEDPNRGKGYTF
V: TRBV3-1; D: -; J: TRBJ2-3; size: many; DNA: TGTGCCAGCAGCCAAGACCCCTCTAGGGACACAGATACGCAGTATTTT; CDR3: CASSQDPSRDTDTQYF
V: TRBV4-2; D: -; J: TRBJ2-3; size: -; DNA: TGTGCCAGCAGCCCGACGGATCTAACTAGCACAGATACGCAGTATTTT; CDR3: CASSPTDLTSTDTQYF
V: TRBV24-1; D: -; J: TRBJ2-7; size: many; DNA: TGTGCCACCAGTGACCCAGGGGCTGGATCCTACGAGCAGTACTTC; CDR3: CATSDPGAGSYEQYF
V: TRBV4-1; D: TRBD1; J: TRBJ1-4; size: few; DNA: TGCGCCAGCAGCCACACCGGGGGACAGGGGGGAGAAAAACTGTTTTTT; CDR3: CASSHTGGQGGEKLFF
V: TRBV4-3; D: -; J: TRBJ1-1; size: many; DNA: TGCGCCAGCAGCCAAGCCCTAGGATGGAGGGACACTGAAGCTTTCTTT; CDR3: CASSQALGWRDTEAFF
V: TRBV11-2; D: -; J: TRBJ2-1; size: few; DNA: TGTGCCAGCAGCTTATTACGGGGGACCGGAGGGTACAATGAGCAGTTCTTC; CDR3: CASSLLRGTGGYNEQFF
V: TRBV20-1; D: -; J: TRBJ2-5; size: many; DNA: TGCAGTGCTGAAAGGACGGTCCAAGAGACCCAGTACTTC; CDR3: CSAERTVQETQYF
V: TRBV7-2; D: -; J: TRBJ2-2; size: many; DNA: TGTGCCAGCAGCTATAGCGGAGCGAGCGGGGAGCTGTTTTTT; CDR3: CASSYSGASGELFF
V: TRBV3-1; D: -; J: TRBJ1-2; size: many; DNA: TGTGCCAGCAGAAGGAGGGGCGCAGGGGGCTACACCTTC; CDR3: CASRRRGAGGYTF
V: TRBV6-1; D: -; J: TRBJ2-3; size: many; DNA: TGTGCCAGCAGTTACACGCCCACAGCTGGCACAGATACGCAGTATTTT; CDR3: CASSYTPTAGTDTQYF
V: TRBV10-1; D: -; J: TRBJ1-1; size: -; DNA: TGCGCCAGCAGTGAGTCTGCTTTTGAAACTGAAGCTTTCTTT; CDR3: CASSESAFETEAFF
V: TRBV20-1; D: -; J: TRBJ2-7; size: -; DNA: TGCTGTGCTAGAGACCATAGCGAGAGCTCCTACGAGCAGTACTTC; CDR3: CCARDHSESSYEQYF
V: TRBV7-9; D: TRBD1; J: TRBJ1-1; size: many; DNA: TGTGCCAGCAGCTTAGAACAGGGGGATGAAGCTTTCTTT; CDR3: CASSLEQGDEAFF
V: TRBV12-3/TRBV12-4; D: -; J: TRBJ1-5; size: many; DNA: TGTGCCAGCAGCGCCCCAGGGGTTCAGCCCCAGCATTTT; CDR3: CASSAPGVQPQHF
V: TRBV7-6; D: TRBD2; J: TRBJ2-7; size: -; DNA: TGTGCCAGCAGCCGCTCGACTAGCGGGGACTACGAGCAGTACTTC; CDR3: CASSRSTSGDYEQYF
V: TRBV11-2; D: -; J: TRBJ1-3; size: many; DNA: TGTGCCAGCAGCTTAGAGCCAGAGGGAAACACCATATATTTT; CDR3: CASSLEPEGNTIYF
V: TRBV2; D: -; J: TRBJ1-2; size: few; DNA: TGTGCCAGGGGGGCGGAAGGCCGGGCCAGGGCCGGTGGCTACACCTTC; CDR3: CARGAEGRARAGGYTF
V: TRBV15; D: -; J: TRBJ1-3; size: many; DNA: TGTGCCACCAGCAGAGATCGACTCTCTGGAAACACCATATATTTT; CDR3: CATSRDRLSGNTIYF
V: TRBV2; D: TRBD1; J: TRBJ2-3; size: -; DNA: TGTGCCAGCAGGCGAACAGGGGGGTTAGACACAGATACGCAGTATTTT; CDR3: CASRRTGGLDTDTQYF
V: TRBV25-1; D: -; J: TRBJ2-5; size: many; DNA: TGTGCCAGCAGTGATACCCCTCCGGGGGCGAGAGAGACCCAGTACTTC; CDR3: CASSDTPPGARETQYF
V: TRBV7-2; D: -; J: TRBJ1-2; size: -; DNA: TGTGCCAGCAGCTTAGTAGTCGCCAGGGGATATGGCTACACCTTC; CDR3: CASSLVVARGYGYTF
V: TRBV3-1; D: -; J: TRBJ2-5; size: few; DNA: TGTGCCAGCAGCCAAAGGGTCGGCCACCAAGAGACCCAGTACTTC; CDR3: CASSQRVGHQETQYF
V: TRBV28; D: TRBD2; J: TRBJ2-3; size: many; DNA: TGTGCCAGCAGAACCCTGACTAGCGGGACACGAACTACGCAGTATTTT; CDR3: CASRTLTSGTRTTQYF
V: TRBV28; D: -; J: TRBJ1-5; size: many; DNA: TGTGCCAGCAGTGGTTATCAGCCCCAGCATTTT; CDR3: CASSGYQPQHF
V: TRBV10-2; D: -; J: TRBJ2-5; size: many; DNA: TGCGCCAGCAGTGTAGGAGTCCTCGGAGAGACCCAGTACTTC; CDR3: CASSVGVLGETQYF
V: TRBV7-2; D: -; J: TRBJ2-1; size: many; DNA: TGTGCCAGCAGGTTCGGGAGCTCCTACAATGAGCAGTTCTTC; CDR3: CASRFGSSYNEQFF
V: TRBV24-1; D: -; J: TRBJ2-5; size: many; DNA: TGTGCCACCAGTGTTTCCGACAGAAAAGAGACCCAGTACTTC; CDR3: CATSVSDRKETQYF
V: TRBV6-1; D: -; J: TRBJ1-1; size: many; DNA: TGTGCCAGCAGTTTTGGACGGGATGAAGCTTTCTTT; CDR3: CASSFGRDEAFF
V: TRBV4-1; D: TRBD2; J: TRBJ2-5; size: medium-sized; DNA: TGCGCCAGCAGCCAAGATTTGGCGGCTAGCGGGAGAGGGAAGACCCAGTACTTC; CDR3: CASSQDLAASGRGKTQYF
V: TRBV7-2; D: -; J: TRBJ2-3; size: few; DNA: TGTGCCAGCACCGAGCTAGGGACCAGCTCGCTTACAGATACGCAGTATTTT; CDR3: CASTELGTSSLTDTQYF